This T cell receptor beta chain was identified during a study of CD8 T cells in ankylosing spondylitis. Findings and limits, study-wide: Matched ankylosing spondylitis synovial fluid reportedly contained a significantly enriched population of disease-linked clones. Seemingly characteristic of ankylosing spondylitis blood was a TCR beta motif consisting of eight highly homologous variants.

On this clonotype itself: Its antigen remains unidentified. The germline gene is not matched at one end of the junction; a read error may be the cause.

TCRdb re-derived calls from the 5' RACE reads in MiXCR, one entry per CDR3 protein. The data show approximately 520,000 distinct CDR3 sequences, with about 5.2% seen just once and roughly 3.3% held by the top ten. The specimen sequenced was blood, either unsorted or a sorted T cell fraction (not recorded which). This TCR was recovered from a male donor with ankylosing spondylitis.

CDR3 sequence: CASSYTGTSGGTDTQYF. The CDR3 DNA sequence: TGTGCCAGCAGTTATACAGGGACTAGCGGGGGCACGGATACGCAGTATTTT. The chain links TRBV6-5 to TRBJ2-3; 14 bases are shared with TRBD2. This CDR3 spans 17 amino acids. Germline V gene lookup returns CDR1 MNHEY and CDR2 SVGAGI.